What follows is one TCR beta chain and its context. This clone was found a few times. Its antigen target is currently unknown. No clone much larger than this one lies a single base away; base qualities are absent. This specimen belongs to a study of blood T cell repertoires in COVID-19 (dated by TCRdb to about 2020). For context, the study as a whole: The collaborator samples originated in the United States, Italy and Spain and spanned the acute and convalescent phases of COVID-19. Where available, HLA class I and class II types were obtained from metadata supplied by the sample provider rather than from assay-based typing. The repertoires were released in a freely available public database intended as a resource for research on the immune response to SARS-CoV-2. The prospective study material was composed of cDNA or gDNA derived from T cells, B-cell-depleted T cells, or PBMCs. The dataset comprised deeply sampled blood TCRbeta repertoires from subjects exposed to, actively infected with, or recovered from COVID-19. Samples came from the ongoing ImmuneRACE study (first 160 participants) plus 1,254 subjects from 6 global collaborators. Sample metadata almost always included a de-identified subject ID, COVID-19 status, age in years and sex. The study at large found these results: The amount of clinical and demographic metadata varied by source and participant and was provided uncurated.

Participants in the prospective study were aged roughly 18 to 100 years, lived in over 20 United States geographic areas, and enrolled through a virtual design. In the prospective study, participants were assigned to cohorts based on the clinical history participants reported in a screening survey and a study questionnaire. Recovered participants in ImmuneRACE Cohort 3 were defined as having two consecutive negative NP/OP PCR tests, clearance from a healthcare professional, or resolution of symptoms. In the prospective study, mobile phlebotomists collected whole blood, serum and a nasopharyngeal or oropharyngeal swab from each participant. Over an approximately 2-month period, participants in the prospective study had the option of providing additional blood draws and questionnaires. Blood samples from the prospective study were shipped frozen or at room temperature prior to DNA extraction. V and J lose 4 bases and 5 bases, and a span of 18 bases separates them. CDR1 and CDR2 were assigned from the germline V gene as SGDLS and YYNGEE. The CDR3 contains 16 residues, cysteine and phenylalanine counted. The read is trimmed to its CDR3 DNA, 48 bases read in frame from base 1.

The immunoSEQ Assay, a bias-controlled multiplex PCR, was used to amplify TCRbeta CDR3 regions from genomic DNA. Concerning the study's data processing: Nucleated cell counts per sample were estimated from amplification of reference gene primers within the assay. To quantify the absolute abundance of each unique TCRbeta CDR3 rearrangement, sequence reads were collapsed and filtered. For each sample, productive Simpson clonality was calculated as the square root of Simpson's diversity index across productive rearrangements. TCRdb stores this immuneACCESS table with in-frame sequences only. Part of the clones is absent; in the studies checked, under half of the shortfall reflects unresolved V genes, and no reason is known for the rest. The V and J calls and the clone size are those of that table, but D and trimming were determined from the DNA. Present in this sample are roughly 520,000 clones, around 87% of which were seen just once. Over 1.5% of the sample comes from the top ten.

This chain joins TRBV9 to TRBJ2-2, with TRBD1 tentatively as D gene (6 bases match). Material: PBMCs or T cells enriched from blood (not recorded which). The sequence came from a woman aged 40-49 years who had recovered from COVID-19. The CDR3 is CASSSGAMGATGELFF. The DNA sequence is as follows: TGTGCCAGCAGCTCAGGGGCTATGGGCGCTACCGGGGAGCTGTTTTTT.